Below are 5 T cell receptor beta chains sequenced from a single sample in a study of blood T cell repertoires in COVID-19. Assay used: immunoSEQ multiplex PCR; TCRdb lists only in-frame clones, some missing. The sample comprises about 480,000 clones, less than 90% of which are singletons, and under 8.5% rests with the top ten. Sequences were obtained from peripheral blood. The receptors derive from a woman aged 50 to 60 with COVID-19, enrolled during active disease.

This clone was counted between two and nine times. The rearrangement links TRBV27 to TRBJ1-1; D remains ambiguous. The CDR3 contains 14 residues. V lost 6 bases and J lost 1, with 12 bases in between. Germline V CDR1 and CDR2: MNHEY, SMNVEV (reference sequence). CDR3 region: CASRISRSNTEAFF. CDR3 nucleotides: TGTGCCAGCAGGATCTCACGGTCGAACACTGAAGCTTTCTTT.

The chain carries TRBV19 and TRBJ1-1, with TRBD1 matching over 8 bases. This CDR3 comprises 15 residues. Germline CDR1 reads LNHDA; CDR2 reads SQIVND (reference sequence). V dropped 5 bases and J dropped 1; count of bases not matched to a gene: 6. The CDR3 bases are TGTGCCAGTAGTCTTACCGGGACAGGGAACACTGAAGCTTTCTTT. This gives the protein CASSLTGTGNTEAFF.

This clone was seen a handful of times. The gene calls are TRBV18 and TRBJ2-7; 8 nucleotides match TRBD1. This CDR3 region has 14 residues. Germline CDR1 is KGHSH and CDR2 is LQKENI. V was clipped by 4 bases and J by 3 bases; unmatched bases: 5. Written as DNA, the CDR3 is TGTGCCAGCTCACAGGGGACAGGAGGCTACGAGCAGTACTTC. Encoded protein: CASSQGTGGYEQYF.

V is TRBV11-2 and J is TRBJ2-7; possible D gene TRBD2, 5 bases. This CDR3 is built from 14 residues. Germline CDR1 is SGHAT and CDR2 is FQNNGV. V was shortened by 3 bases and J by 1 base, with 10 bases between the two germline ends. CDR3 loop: CASSLGSGSYEQYF. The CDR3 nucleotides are TGTGCCAGCAGCTTGGGCTCGGGGTCCTACGAGCAGTACTTC.

The CDR3 sequence is CASRSGTGGGLSGANVLTF. The DNA for the CDR3 is TGTGCCAGCCGATCCGGGACAGGGGGCGGGTTATCTGGGGCCAACGTCCTGACTTTC. The chain combines TRBV5-4 with TRBJ2-6; TRBD1 aligns across 12 bases. V dropped 7 bases and J dropped 1; count of bases not matched to a gene: 12. In germline, CDR1 is SGHNT, CDR2 YYREEE (reference sequence). This CDR3 is 19 amino acids long.